This passage covers 17 T cell receptor beta chains from one sample sequenced in a study of naive and memory T cell subsets. Both TRBC1 and TRBC2 were covered by a beta constant-region primer of two equimolar oligonucleotides. Each CDR3 protein is one row after TCRdb ran MiXCR on the UMI-ligation and nested PCR reads. The table shows some 21,000 distinct CDR3 sequences, with about 10% occurring only once. Sequencing used central memory CD8+ T cells from blood. These receptors came from a human donor in good health.

J is TRBJ1-1 and V is TRBV9; 7 positions agree with TRBD1. Per germline, CDR1 SGDLS and CDR2 YYNGEE. Trimming removed 3 bases from V and 1 base from J; junction bases left unmatched: 15. The CDR3 runs 18 residues. CDR3 nucleotides: TGTGCCAGCAGCGGGCAACAGGGGACGGCAGCAGGGAACACTGAAGCTTTCTTT. This translates into CASSGQQGTAAGNTEAFF.

This clonotype appeared a few times. V and J are TRBV5-4 and TRBJ2-4, with D maybe TRBD1 (5 bases). Deletions cut 4 bases from V and 11 bases from J, with 13 bases between. Germline loops: CDR1 SGHNT, CDR2 YYREEE (reference sequence). The CDR3 contains 12 residues. In DNA form, the CDR3 reads TGTGCCAGCAGCGCCCATGAAGGGGTTCAGTACTTC. This encodes CASSAHEGVQYF.

This clonotype showed up just a few times. V gene TRBV12-3 or TRBV12-4 combines with J gene TRBJ2-7; 7 positions match TRBD1. The CDR3 is made up of 14 amino acids. The junction had 5 bases not matched to a gene; V was cut back by 6 bases and J by 0 bases. The CDR3 sequence is CASSSTGSSYEQYF. DNA of the CDR3: TGTGCCAGCAGCTCGACAGGGAGCTCCTACGAGCAGTACTTC.

Relative to its sample, this clonotype is medium-sized. The chain has TRBV24-1 and TRBJ2-3; 13 positions agree with TRBD2. The CDR3 extends over 16 amino acids. The germline CDR1 and CDR2 sequences are KGHDR and SFDVKD. V was clipped by 5 bases and J by 4 bases; unmatched bases: 5. CDR3 sequence (DNA): TGTGCCACCAGTGGTACTAGCGGGAGGGCCGCAGATACGCAGTATTTT. Residues: CATSGTSGRAADTQYF.

This clonotype was counted only a few times. The gene calls are TRBV7-6 and TRBJ2-3; TRBD2 matches at 9 bases. This CDR3 is built from 15 residues. CDR1 is SGHVS and CDR2 is FNYEAQ in the germline V gene. With 2 bases clipped from V and 5 bases from J, the junction kept 5 bases outside the gene matches. For the CDR3, the DNA is TGTGCCAGCAGCTTACTAGCGGGACCGGTAGATACGCAGTATTTT. Translating it yields CASSLLAGPVDTQYF.

This rearrangement joins TRBV28 to TRBJ2-3; TRBD2 aligns across 11 bases. The CDR3 is 15 residues long. Looked up from germline, CDR1 is MDHEN and CDR2 is SYDVKM. After removal of 11 bases from V and 0 bases from J, the junction contained 7 bases not matched to a gene. Here the CDR3 reads CALGTSGCSTDTQYF. The CDR3 DNA is TGTGCCCTCGGGACTAGCGGATGTAGCACAGATACGCAGTATTTT.

This clonotype was detected many times. The chain carries TRBV4-2 and TRBJ2-7; D possibly corresponds to TRBD2 (5 bases). From germline, CDR1 is LGHNA and CDR2 YNFKEQ. The CDR3 extends over 17 amino acids. The V gene lost 2 bases and the J gene lost 5 bases, with 22 bases spanning the gap. The CDR3 DNA reads as TGTGCCAGCAGCCAATCCCTTTCGACTGGCGGGTTTGACGAGCAGTACTTC. Its translation is CASSQSLSTGGFDEQYF.

Ten or more counts support this clonotype. The chain has TRBV12-3 or TRBV12-4 and TRBJ2-7; D unresolved. The CDR3 extends over 13 amino acids. With 4 bases removed from V and 2 bases from J, the gap between germline ends came to 9 bases. In DNA, the CDR3 is TGTGCCAGCAGTTCTCCCCTCACCTACGAGCAGTACTTC. Its protein is CASSSPLTYEQYF.

This clonotype was counted only a few times. The chain uses TRBV11-3 and TRBJ2-5, with D possibly TRBD1 on 5 matching bases. V was clipped by 1 base and J by 1 base, with 16 bases between them. The CDR3 contains 17 residues. Germline CDR1 is SGHNT and CDR2 is YENEEA. The CDR3 DNA sequence: TGTGCCAGCAGCTTAGGTGGGCCAGGGAAGGGCCAAGAGACCCAGTACTTC. Translating it yields CASSLGGPGKGQETQYF.

This clonotype was seen a handful of times. This chain connects TRBV20-1 to TRBJ2-7; a weak D match, TRBD1 (5 bases). V gave up 6 bases and J gave up 3 bases, with 15 bases separating them. This CDR3 has 13 residues. Germline V gene lookup returns CDR1 DFQATT and CDR2 SNEGSKA (reference sequence). The CDR3 sequence: CSAKGSSDYEQYF. The CDR3 bases are TGCAGTGCAAAGGGGTCTTCAGACTACGAGCAGTACTTC.

The CDR3, as DNA: TGTGCCAGAATACCTTGGGGGGTAAAGGGCAAAAACATTCAGTACTTC. It yields the protein CARIPWGVKGKNIQYF. This chain connects TRBV21-1 to TRBJ2-4; the table's D call, TRBD1, was not checked against the DNA. TRBV21-1 is noted as a pseudogene. The CDR3 has 16 residues.

In its sample, this clonotype was seen a few times. This chain joins TRBV5-5 and TRBJ1-1; D remains ambiguous. CDR1 is SGHKS and CDR2 is YYEKEE in the germline V gene (reference sequence). Trimming left V 1 base short and J 1 base short, with 11 bases between. The CDR3 consists of 15 residues. This CDR3 reads CASSLLGNRNTEAFF. DNA of the CDR3: TGTGCCAGCAGCTTGCTTGGAAATAGGAACACTGAAGCTTTCTTT. Filled out from reference TRBV5-5 and TRBJ1-1, the complete variable domain reads DAGVTQSPTHLIKTRGQQVTLRCSPISGHKSVSWYQQVLGQGPQFIFQYYEKEERGRGNFPDRFSARQFPNYSSELNVNALLLGDSALYLCASSLLGNRNTEAFFGQGTRLTVV.

This clonotype has only a few counts. The chain uses TRBV27 and TRBJ2-7, with D perhaps given as TRBD1 or TRBD2 (5 bases each). Trimming shortened V by 3 bases and J by 2 bases, and 17 bases separated the two germline ends. In germline, CDR1 is MNHEY, CDR2 SMNVEV (reference sequence). The CDR3 is 16 amino acids. The CDR3 DNA reads as TGTGCCAGCAGTTTCCTCGGAGCTAGGGACCCCTACGAGCAGTACTTC. Encoded protein: CASSFLGARDPYEQYF.

Many counts were recorded for this clonotype. This chain connects TRBV7-9 to TRBJ2-7, with a weak D call TRBD2 (5 bases). V shed 8 bases and J shed 2 bases, with 10 bases lying between them. Germline CDR1 reads SEHNR; CDR2 reads FQNEAQ (reference sequence). The CDR3 is 12 amino acids. The CDR3 is CASDAGTYEQYF. CDR3 DNA: TGTGCCAGCGACGCCGGGACCTACGAGCAGTACTTC.

There are many counts of this clonotype. This chain links TRBV20-1 with TRBJ2-1, with TRBD2 matching 10 bases. This CDR3 comprises 16 residues. After removal of 5 bases from V and 7 bases from J, the junction contained 14 bases not matched to a gene. CDR1 is DFQATT, CDR2 SNEGSKA, per germline (reference sequence). The CDR3 protein is CSAGELLAGVSNEQFF. CDR3 sequence (DNA): TGCAGTGCTGGTGAATTGCTAGCGGGAGTTAGTAATGAGCAGTTCTTC.

This clonotype was counted ten times or more. The V and J genes are TRBV6-5 and TRBJ2-7, with D unclear. Trimming pared 9 bases from V and 9 bases from J, leaving 24 bases between. The germline V gene has CDR1 MNHEY and CDR2 SVGAGI. The CDR3 runs to 14 residues. The CDR3 nucleotides read TGTGCCAGTCCGGGCCTGGGCGGAAGGTTCCGGCAGTACTTC. Residues: CASPGLGGRFRQYF.

This clonotype has more than one count but fewer than ten. The chain has TRBV13 and TRBJ2-1; D may be TRBD2 (6 bases). Deletions cut 2 bases from V and 8 bases from J, with 16 bases between. The CDR3 has 15 amino acids. Germline assignment: CDR1 PRHDT and CDR2 FYEKMQ (reference sequence). The CDR3 region is CASSLLRESRHEQFF. CDR3 sequence (DNA): TGTGCCAGCAGCTTACTCCGGGAGAGTCGCCATGAGCAGTTCTTC.